This T cell receptor beta chain was observed in a study of cytomegalovirus exposure and HLA in healthy donors. Regarding the study as a whole: Analyses of presence and absence presupposed an approximately uniform sequencing depth across donors. The likely explanation for a cluster of highly shared sequence variants was sequencing artifact.

Details on this clone: What it recognizes is unknown.

Per germline, CDR1 SGHAT and CDR2 FQDESV (reference sequence). CDR3 length: 13 amino acids. Trimming took off 2 bases at V and 5 bases at J, with 9 bases between the two ends. Primers for the PCR totalled 60 Vbeta and 13 Jbeta. Assay: immunoSEQ multiplex PCR; the TCRdb copy retains only in-frame clones and omits some. The sample gives approximately 210,000 clones, nearly 80% of which show up once; around 1.9% is in the top ten. This clonotype was obtained from a male donor in good health and CMV-seronegative. The J gene is TRBJ2-5, the V gene TRBV11-1, with no clear D. Sequencing was carried out using PBMCs. The CDR3 here is CASSLSSRETQYF. The CDR3 DNA reads TGTGCCAGCAGCTTAAGTTCGAGGGAGACCCAGTACTTC. Looking up the rest from reference TRBV11-1 and TRBJ2-5 gives the full variable domain: EAEVAQSPRYKITEKSQAVAFWCDPISGHATLYWYRQILGQGPELLVQFQDESVVDDSQLPKDRFSAERLKGVDSTLKIQPAELGDSAMYLCASSLSSRETQYFGPGTRLLVL.